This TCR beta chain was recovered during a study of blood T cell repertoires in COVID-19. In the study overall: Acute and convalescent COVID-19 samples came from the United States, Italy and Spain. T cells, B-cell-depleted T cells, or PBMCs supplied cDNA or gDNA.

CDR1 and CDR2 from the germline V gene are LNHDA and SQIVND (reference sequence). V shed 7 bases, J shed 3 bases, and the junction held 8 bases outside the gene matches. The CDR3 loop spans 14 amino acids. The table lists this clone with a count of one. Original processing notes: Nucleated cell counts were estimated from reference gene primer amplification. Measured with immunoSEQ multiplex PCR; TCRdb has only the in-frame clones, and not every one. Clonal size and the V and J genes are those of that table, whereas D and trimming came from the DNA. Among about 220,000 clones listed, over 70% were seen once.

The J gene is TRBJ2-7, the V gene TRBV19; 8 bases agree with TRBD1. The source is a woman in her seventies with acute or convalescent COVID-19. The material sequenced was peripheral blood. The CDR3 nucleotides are TGTGCCAGTACCACAGGGGGGAGGAACTACGAGCAGTACTTC. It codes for CASTTGGRNYEQYF.